This record concerns one TCR beta chain sequence. This clone's antigen is unknown. Per-base qualities were not stored, and no clone one base away is much larger. CD4+ T cells from unexposed donors were collected before the COVID-19 pandemic (2011-2018). The EasySep CD4+ T cell isolation kit was used to isolate CD4+ T cells once the cultures had run for roughly 9 days. As far as cell numbers permitted, CD4+ T cells from unexposed donors were tested for reactivity against SARS-CoV-2 S and N as well as four spike pools from common cold coronaviruses. Each well received millions of PBMCs, cultured in IMDM supplemented with about 5% human AB serum and approximately 10 IU/ml IL-2. Half of the culture medium was replaced with fresh IL-2-containing medium on days 3 and 7. In general, triplicate replicate wells were used for every peptide culture condition. The leukapheresis product for the unexposed donors was obtained through commercial purchase. Ficoll-Paque PLUS gradient centrifugation was used to isolate PBMCs from either whole blood or leukapheresis product. PBMCs were either cryopreserved at -140°C or used fresh in the expansion assay. The QIAamp Micro DNA Kit was used to extract genomic DNA from the CD4+ T cells.

The receptor library was made with the immunoSEQ multiplex PCR assay. Processing in the source paper ran as follows. During preprocessing, nonproductive sequences were removed, along with CDR3s that did not begin with C, did not end with F or W, or were shorter than 7 amino acids. Antigen-specific clonotypes were called with the MANAFEST web app on the basis of expansion relative to the reference and to other culture wells. To be counted as positive, a clone had to show significant expansion compared with the reference culture, at an FDR below 0.05, in 2 of 3 replicate wells. To be called positive, a clone also had to show significant expansion compared with every other tandem well and an odds ratio greater than 5. CDR3 homology was measured as pairwise Levenshtein distance, computed with the stringdist R package after trimming three terminal residues from each end. TCRdb took over this immuneACCESS table, retaining in-frame rearrangements with V and J assigned. Such tables are incomplete; in checked studies, under half of the missing clones stem from an unresolved V gene, and the remainder is unexplained. V, J and clone size are taken as reported in that table, and D and trimming were inferred from the DNA itself. This sample has around 16,000 clones in its table, and over 60% of those were observed once. Approximately 25% of the sample comes from the top ten.

This entry comes from a study of CD4 T cells in relation to SARS-CoV-2 and coronaviruses (dated by TCRdb to 2020 to 2023). At the level of the whole study: In the ViraFEST assay, PBMCs were grown with antigen for about ten days, and TCR beta CDR3s were then sequenced to identify antigen-specific clonal expansions. Expansion assays from other donors in the study were sequenced with a different, Illumina-based TCR-beta assay. The Adaptive Biotechnologies TCR-sequencing kit was used to sequence samples from three pre-COVID donors and the naive versus memory experiments, while other data came from Illumina-based sequencing. At the level of individual TCR clonotypes, the study measured memory CD4+ T cell crossreactivity between SARS-CoV-2 spike protein and common cold coronavirus spike proteins. An HIV-1 Nef peptide pool or a no-peptide culture served as the negative reference condition. HLA restriction was mapped for shared crossreactive spike epitopes using patient-derived lymphoblastoid cell lines. Broad study findings and their caveats: Pre-pandemic and post-infection samples were not both contributed by any donor, so tracing of the source of pre-existing responses was limited. In approximately 60% of donors, memory CD4+ clonotypes turned up that crossrecognized SARS-CoV-2 and at least one common cold coronavirus spike. Small numbers of patients and of tested TCRs limited the study. Since the crossreactivity analysis centred on spike protein, crossreactivity against other viral proteins was not assessed. Compared with monoreactive clones, crossreactive clones had significantly weaker SARS-CoV-2-driven expansion, a result consistent with antigenic imprinting.

Deletion took 1 base off V and 9 bases off J, with a span of 22 bases between the germline ends. Including the terminal cysteine and phenylalanine, the CDR3 comprises 16 residues. Left in the record is the CDR3 DNA by itself, 48 bases read in frame from the first base. Sequences SEHNR (CDR1) and FQNEAQ (CDR2) are obtained from the germline V gene (reference sequence). The source material was CD4+ T cells from PBMCs, cultured in vitro. The TCR was taken from a human donor in good health. The chain links TRBV7-9 with TRBJ2-7; the D call is possibly TRBD1 or TRBD2, each sharing 5 bases. The base sequence is TGTGCCAGCAGCTTAGGAGGGTCCGGGACCGTCGGCGGGCAGTACTTC. Its protein reads: CASSLGGSGTVGGQYF.